A selection of T cell receptor beta chains follows, all from one sample in a study of molecular identifiers for immune sequencing clone quantification. TCRdb redid the calling of the PCR reads with MiXCR, one entry per CDR3 protein. The sample yields some 40,000 distinct CDR3 sequences, approximately 17% seen once. The sequenced sample was naive CD8+ T cells from blood, with Jurkat cell RNA spiked in. Receptors originate from a human donor in good health. Some libraries in this study had Jurkat cell RNA spiked in. Both conserved end residues are part of each CDR3. A D gene is named only where the DNA matches it firmly. The listing skips clone size in some rows; elsewhere it reads once, few, many or a size class.

D | size | J | V | DNA | CDR3
TRBD2 | many | TRBJ2-3 | TRBV13 | TGTGCCAGCAGCCTCCCGACTAGCCATAGCACAGATACGCAGTATTTT | CASSLPTSHSTDTQYF
TRBD1 | - | TRBJ2-7 | TRBV4-1 | TGCGCCAGCAGCCTTACGGACAGGACCTACGAGCAGTACTTC | CASSLTDRTYEQYF
- | many | TRBJ1-1 | TRBV6-2/TRBV6-3 | TGTGCCAGCAGTACCCCAGACGGAACCTTGAACACTGAAGCTTTCTTT | CASSTPDGTLNTEAFF
- | - | TRBJ2-7 | TRBV6-6 | TGTGCCAGCAGTTTCGATATTCGTTTATCCAACAATTCAGCCTTC | CASSFDIRLSNNSAF
- | many | TRBJ2-1 | TRBV7-8 | TGTGCCAGCAGCTTAGGTAGGCTGGGGCGGAATGAGCAGTTCTTC | CASSLGRLGRNEQFF
- | many | TRBJ2-3 | TRBV7-6 | TGTGCCAGCAGCCGGGTCCGCACAGATACGCAGTATTTT | CASSRVRTDTQYF
- | many | TRBJ1-2 | TRBV12-3/TRBV12-4 | TGTGCCAGCAGCCCTGACACCCCCGGCTACACCTTC | CASSPDTPGYTF
- | many | TRBJ1-1 | TRBV15 | TGTGCCACCAGCACACGGGAGAACACTGAAGCTTTCTTT | CATSTRENTEAFF
TRBD1 | many | TRBJ2-1 | TRBV4-3 | TGCGCCAGCAGCCAAGTTAGGACAGGGGTAGGAGAGCAGTTCTTC | CASSQVRTGVGEQFF
- | - | TRBJ1-5 | TRBV10-2 | TGCGCCAGCAGTGAAAGGATTGGGAGAAAAAATCAGCCCCAGCATTTT | CASSERIGRKNQPQHF
TRBD2 | - | TRBJ2-2 | TRBV11-2 | TGTGCCAGCAGCGCGGGACTAGCGAGCCTCACCGGGGAGCTGTTTTTT | CASSAGLASLTGELFF
- | many | TRBJ2-7 | TRBV5-1 | TGCGCCAGCAGCTTCTTCGGACAATACGAGCAGTACTTC | CASSFFGQYEQYF
TRBD1 | many | TRBJ2-7 | TRBV29-1 | TGCAGCGTTCGGCCAGGGGGCGCGTACGAGCAGTACTTC | CSVRPGGAYEQYF
TRBD2 | many | TRBJ2-2 | TRBV12-3/TRBV12-4 | TGTGCCAGCAGCAAGGGACTAGTGAAGACCGGGGAGCTGTTTTTT | CASSKGLVKTGELFF
- | few | TRBJ2-2 | TRBV2 | TGTGCCAGCAGATACAGGGTGCCCGGGGAGCTGTTTTTT | CASRYRVPGELFF
TRBD2 | many | TRBJ2-1 | TRBV28 | TGTGCCAGCAGTTTTTTGCTTGGTAGCGGGACGGAGCAGTTCTTC | CASSFLLGSGTEQFF
- | many | TRBJ2-7 | TRBV12-3/TRBV12-4 | TGTGCCAGCAGTTTTGGACAAATCGTGGGGGAGCAGTACTTC | CASSFGQIVGEQYF
- | many | TRBJ2-7 | TRBV7-8 | TGTGCCAGCAGCTTTAACGGGGCCAGGTACTACGAGCAGTACTTC | CASSFNGARYYEQYF
TRBD2 | many | TRBJ2-1 | TRBV27 | TGTGCCAGCAGCCCACTCACCCCCGGGACTAGCGGGAGGTATGAGCAGTTCTTC | CASSPLTPGTSGRYEQFF
TRBD2 | many | TRBJ2-7 | TRBV7-2 | TGTGCCAGCAGCTTACCTCGTCTAGCGGGGGTAAACACGGAATACGAGCAGTACTTC | CASSLPRLAGVNTEYEQYF
TRBD1 | many | TRBJ2-7 | TRBV6-2/TRBV6-3 | TGTGCCAGCAGTTACTCGAAGGATGGCAGGGGGCTCTACGAGCAGTACTTC | CASSYSKDGRGLYEQYF
- | many | TRBJ2-3 | TRBV7-9 | TGTGCCAGCTCCCCGAAAGAGGGGAACACAGATACGCAGTATTTT | CASSPKEGNTDTQYF
- | once | TRBJ2-7 | TRBV10-3 | TGTGCCATCAGTGAAAATCGGTACGAGCAGTACTTC | CAISENRYEQYF
TRBD1 | few | TRBJ2-1 | TRBV29-1 | TGCAGCCTAACAGGGGCGTCCTACAATGAGCAGTTCTTC | CSLTGASYNEQFF
- | - | TRBJ1-6 | TRBV19 | TGTGCCAGTACTGAGACCGCGAGCTCCTATAATTCACCCCTCCACTTT | CASTETASSYNSPLHF
- | - | TRBJ2-7 | TRBV12-3/TRBV12-4 | TGTGCCAGCAGGGGGGGCTACGAGCAGTACTTC | CASRGGYEQYF
- | many | TRBJ2-2 | TRBV21-1 | TGTGCCAGCAGCAAACGAGGAGCGAACACCGGGGAGCTGTTTTTT | CASSKRGANTGELFF
- | many | TRBJ2-3 | TRBV28 | TGTGCCAGCAGTTTCCGCCTTATGACAGATACGCAGTATTTT | CASSFRLMTDTQYF
- | many | TRBJ2-7 | TRBV15 | TGTGCCACCAGCAGAGATTATAAGGGGCGATACGAGCAGTACTTC | CATSRDYKGRYEQYF
TRBD2 | many | TRBJ2-2 | TRBV7-8 | TGTGCCAGCAGCTTAGTCCTCGCGGGAGGCAGGAACACCGGGGAGCTGTTTTTT | CASSLVLAGGRNTGELFF
- | - | TRBJ1-1 | TRBV11-2 | TGTGCCAGCAGCTTAGAAGGGGAGGGATATGAGGTTACTGAAGCTTTCTTT | CASSLEGEGYEVTEAFF
TRBD1 | many | TRBJ2-2 | TRBV28 | TGTGCCAGCAGTTTCTCGACAGGGTCCGGGGAGCTGTTTTTT | CASSFSTGSGELFF
- | many | TRBJ2-1 | TRBV12-3/TRBV12-4 | TGTGCCAGCAGTTTAATTAAGGATGAGCAGTTCTTC | CASSLIKDEQFF
- | many | TRBJ1-2 | TRBV5-1 | TGCGCCAGCATCCGGTGGCCTGGGGACTATGGCTACACCTTC | CASIRWPGDYGYTF
TRBD1 | - | TRBJ2-7 | TRBV29-1 | TGCAGCGCAGACACAGGGGCCGACTCCTACGAGCAGTACTTC | CSADTGADSYEQYF
TRBD2 | many | TRBJ2-7 | TRBV10-3 | TGTGCCATCGCGGGAGGGGGGTACGAGCAGTACTTC | CAIAGGGYEQYF